A single sample is the source of the 25 T cell receptor beta chains below, sequenced in a study of identical twins. TCRdb analysed the 5' RACE reads with MiXCR anew, one entry per CDR3 protein. There are some 900,000 distinct CDR3 sequences in the sample; roughly an eighth occur only once, and roughly 1.5% lies in the top ten. These same data were also listed under a study on yellow fever vaccine responses in identical twins.

Material: PBMCs. These receptors were obtained from a young woman in good health.

This clonotype was picked up many times. This rearrangement joins TRBV24-1 to TRBJ2-3, with D possibly matching TRBD2 (6 bases). CDR1 and CDR2 (germline): KGHDR, SFDVKD. With 5 bases removed from V and 0 bases from J, the gap between germline ends came to 14 bases. This CDR3 has 16 amino acids. The CDR3 DNA sequence: TGTGCCACCAGTGCCCGGCGGGGACTCAGCACAGATACGCAGTATTTT. This gives the protein CATSARRGLSTDTQYF.

This sequence joins TRBV18 and TRBJ2-5; TRBD2 agrees at 11 bases. After removal of 3 bases from V and 0 bases from J, the junction contained 9 bases not matched to a gene. CDR1 KGHSH and CDR2 LQKENI come from the germline V gene. The CDR3 is 18 amino acids. CDR3 nucleotides: TGTGCCAGCTCACCTCTACCGACTAGCGGGGCGTACCAAGAGACCCAGTACTTC. The encoded protein is CASSPLPTSGAYQETQYF.

This clonotype was picked up a small number of times. V and J are TRBV11-2 and TRBJ2-5, with 7 bases fitting TRBD1. V was clipped by 11 bases and J by 2 bases; unmatched bases: 11. Looked up from germline, CDR1 is SGHAT and CDR2 is FQNNGV. This CDR3 is built from 14 residues. The CDR3 region is CASRGEGAQETQYF. The CDR3 region has the DNA TGTGCCTCCAGGGGTGAGGGGGCTCAAGAGACCCAGTACTTC.

V gene TRBV20-1 combines with J gene TRBJ2-2; 9 bases are shared with TRBD1. The ends lost 6 bases at V and 9 bases at J; junction bases unmatched: 26. CDR3 length: 19 amino acids. The V gene's germline CDR1 is DFQATT and CDR2 SNEGSKA (reference sequence). This CDR3 reads CSAAISPPPETGGRRELFF. CDR3 DNA sequence: TGCAGTGCCGCCATTAGCCCCCCCCCGGAGACAGGGGGTCGTAGGGAGCTGTTTTTT.

This clonotype was detected a few times. V gene TRBV7-8 combines with J gene TRBJ2-1, with D possibly being TRBD1 or TRBD2 (5 bases each). V was shortened by 2 bases and J by 4 bases, with 12 bases between the two germline ends. Germline CDR1 reads SGHVS; CDR2 reads FQNEAQ. The CDR3 runs 15 residues. CDR3 bases: TGTGCCAGCAGCTTAATTGGGGACGGATACAATGAGCAGTTCTTC. Amino acid sequence: CASSLIGDGYNEQFF.

This chain joins TRBV9 and TRBJ2-2; 9 bases are shared with TRBD1. Germline V gives CDR1 SGDLS, CDR2 YYNGEE. V lost 6 bases, J lost 5 bases, and 5 bases stayed unmatched. This CDR3 comprises 14 residues. The CDR3, as DNA: TGTGCCAGCACCCCCGGGACAGGGACCGGGGAGCTGTTTTTT. This gives the protein CASTPGTGTGELFF.

This chain uses TRBV5-5 with TRBJ2-2; D remains ambiguous. The CDR3 sequence is 15 residues long. Trimming removed 0 bases from V and 4 bases from J, with 10 bases in between. Germline V CDR1 and CDR2: SGHKS, YYEKEE (reference sequence). CDR3 amino acids: CASSLGRSATGELFF. In DNA, the CDR3 is TGTGCCAGCAGCTTGGGACGGTCGGCCACCGGGGAGCTGTTTTTT.

In this sample, this clonotype turned up many times. The V and J genes are TRBV5-5 and TRBJ2-1; D possibly corresponds to TRBD2 (6 bases). Germline loops: CDR1 SGHKS, CDR2 YYEKEE (reference sequence). V lost 0 bases and J lost 7, with 11 bases in between. This CDR3 has 14 amino acids. The CDR3 nucleotides are TGTGCCAGCAGCTTGGGATGGGGGGTGAATGAGCAGTTCTTC. It is translated as CASSLGWGVNEQFF.

This clonotype was detected only a few times. The chain has TRBV2 and TRBJ2-7, with no clear D. The germline gives CDR1 SNHLY, CDR2 FYNNEI. The CDR3 is 15 amino acids. V lost 8 bases and J 0 bases, leaving 17 bases between the germline ends. This chain's CDR3 is CASGSGSSRSYEQYF. Here the CDR3 DNA reads TGTGCCAGCGGGTCAGGATCAAGTCGCTCCTACGAGCAGTACTTC. Full variable domain (outside the CDR3, taken from reference TRBV2 and TRBJ2-7): EPEVTQTPSHQVTQMGQEVILRCVPISNHLYFYWYRQILGQKVEFLVSFYNNEISEKSEIFDDQFSVERPDGSNFTLKIRSTKLEDSAMYFCASGSGSSRSYEQYFGPGTRLTVT.

The chain joins TRBV5-1 to TRBJ2-3; possible D gene TRBD2, 5 bases. CDR1 and CDR2 (germline): SGHRS, YFSETQ. The length of the CDR3 is 16 residues. V was shortened by 1 base and J by 2 bases, with 14 bases between the two germline ends. CDR3 DNA: TGCGCCAGCAGCTTGTACGGGGATACTACCACAGATACGCAGTATTTT. Translating gives CASSLYGDTTTDTQYF.

The sample holds a few counts of this clonotype. The V call is TRBV5-5, the J call TRBJ2-1; 13 positions match TRBD2. V gave up 1 base and J gave up 7 bases; unmatched junction bases: 11. The length of the CDR3 is 18 residues. Looked up from germline, CDR1 is SGHKS and CDR2 is YYEKEE (reference sequence). In DNA, the CDR3 is TGTGCCAGCAGCTTGTTGTTTACTAGCGGGAGGGTGGGGAATGAGCAGTTCTTC. Protein product: CASSLLFTSGRVGNEQFF.

Only a few counts were recorded for this clonotype. V and J are TRBV5-8 and TRBJ2-7; D gene ambiguous. This CDR3 is built from 13 residues. Trimming removed 3 bases from V and 3 bases from J, with 10 bases in between. Per germline, CDR1 SGHTS and CDR2 YDEGEE. The CDR3 is CASSYSTSYEQYV. Written as DNA, the CDR3 is TGTGCCAGCAGCTACTCCACCAGCTACGAGCAGTACGTC.

V gene TRBV11-2 combines with J gene TRBJ2-1, with 9 bases lining up with TRBD2. The trim removed 1 base at V and 7 bases at J, leaving 11 bases unmatched. This CDR3 is 17 amino acids long. Germline values: CDR1 SGHAT, CDR2 FQNNGV. In nucleotides, the CDR3 is TGTGCCAGCAGCTTAGGGAGGGCGCTAGCGGGAAGGAATGAGCAGTTCTTC. Translating gives CASSLGRALAGRNEQFF.

The J gene is TRBJ1-4, the V gene TRBV6-1, with TRBD1 identical over 7 bases. Per the germline V gene, CDR1 is MNHNS and CDR2 is SASEGT. The junction had 5 bases not matched to a gene; V was cut back by 1 base and J by 6 bases. The CDR3 length is 15 residues. The CDR3 nucleotides read TGTGCCAGCAGTGAAGACCCAGGGGGGGATGAAAAACTGTTTTTT. This sequence encodes CASSEDPGGDEKLFF.

The chain has TRBV12-3 or TRBV12-4 and TRBJ2-3; D might be TRBD1 or TRBD2, each matching 5 bases. V gave up 7 bases and J gave up 8 bases, with 10 bases separating them. The CDR3 totals 11 residues. The CDR3 DNA sequence: TGTGCCAGCACCCCGGGACGTACGCAGTATTTT. This encodes CASTPGRTQYF.

This clonotype appeared a few times. The chain joins TRBV6-6 to TRBJ2-5, with D uncertain. Germline V gives CDR1 MNHNY, CDR2 SVGAGI (reference sequence). Trimming shortened V by 6 bases and J by 5 bases, and 13 bases separated the two germline ends. This CDR3 has 13 residues. The CDR3 is CASRFVRVETQYF. The CDR3 DNA follows: TGTGCCAGCAGATTCGTAAGGGTTGAGACCCAGTACTTC.

This sequence joins TRBV20-1 and TRBJ2-1, with D possibly being TRBD1 or TRBD2 (5 bases each). The CDR3 consists of 15 residues. Trimming removed 3 bases at V and 0 bases at J, with 12 bases between. The V gene's germline CDR1 is DFQATT and CDR2 SNEGSKA (reference sequence). The chain's CDR3 is CSASGDLSSYNEQFF. CDR3 nucleotides: TGCAGTGCTAGCGGGGACCTAAGCTCCTACAATGAGCAGTTCTTC.

This clonotype has a handful of counts. The rearrangement joins TRBV10-2 to TRBJ1-1; D ambiguous. CDR1 is WSHSY and CDR2 is SAAADI in the germline V gene. The ends were cut back, 8 bases at V and 3 bases at J, with 13 bases in the middle. This CDR3 contains 13 residues. The CDR3: CASGLFEDTEAFF. The CDR3 DNA sequence: TGCGCCAGCGGGCTTTTTGAGGACACTGAAGCTTTCTTT.

This rearrangement joins TRBV24-1 to TRBJ2-1; 8 nucleotides agree with TRBD1. Germline V gives CDR1 KGHDR, CDR2 SFDVKD. The J segment lost 7 bases and the V segment lost 3 bases, leaving 7 bases of the junction unmatched. This CDR3 is built from 15 residues. The CDR3, as DNA: TGTGCCACCAGTGATCCAGGGACAGGAGATAATGAGCAGTTCTTC. This translates into CATSDPGTGDNEQFF.

This clonotype appeared many times. In nucleotides, the CDR3 is TGCAGTGCTTACAAGGGGGGCCTTCTGACGGGTGAGCAGTTCTTC. This sequence encodes CSAYKGGLLTGEQFF. The genes are TRBV20-1 and TRBJ2-1, with D possibly called TRBD1 or TRBD2 (6 bases each). Deletions cut 5 bases from V and 9 bases from J, with 23 bases between. This CDR3 has 15 amino acids. Germline-derived CDR1 and CDR2 are DFQATT and SNEGSKA (reference sequence).

This clonotype showed up just once. The chain has TRBV20-1 and TRBJ2-2; possibly TRBD1 for D (6 bases). The CDR3 consists of 15 residues. V was pared by 4 bases and J by 2 bases, with 14 bases between. The germline V gene encodes CDR1 DFQATT and CDR2 SNEGSKA (reference sequence). The CDR3 region has the DNA TGCAGTGCTAAGGACCGGGACACAAACACCGGGGAGCTGTTTTTT. Its protein product is CSAKDRDTNTGELFF.

The chain employs TRBV5-1 and TRBJ2-5, with TRBD2 matching over 7 bases. Germline V gene sequence: CDR1 SGHRS, CDR2 YFSETQ. This CDR3 is built from 16 residues. With V trimmed by 3 bases and J by 1 base, 9 bases remained unmatched. CDR3 coding DNA: TGCGCCAGCAGCTCGAGCGGGGCGCCTCCCCAAGAGACCCAGTACTTC. It codes for CASSSSGAPPQETQYF.

This clonotype was counted a few times. The chain has TRBV11-1 and TRBJ1-1; 7 bases agree with TRBD1. CDR3 length: 18 residues. V shed 1 base, J shed 4 bases, and the junction held 15 bases outside the gene matches. The germline V gene encodes CDR1 SGHAT and CDR2 FQDESV (reference sequence). CDR3 loop: CASSLEAYPGGRGTEAFF. The CDR3 nucleotides are TGTGCCAGCAGCTTAGAAGCATACCCAGGGGGGCGAGGCACTGAAGCTTTCTTT.

This clonotype was seen a handful of times. J is TRBJ1-2 and V is TRBV5-1; no clear D. CDR1 is SGHRS and CDR2 is YFSETQ in the germline V gene. Trimming cost V 1 base and J 0 bases, with 10 bases left between them. The CDR3 is 15 amino acids. The CDR3 protein is CASSLHQRSNYGYTF. In DNA form, the CDR3 reads TGCGCCAGCAGCTTGCATCAGCGGTCTAACTATGGCTACACCTTC.

In this sample, this clonotype turned up many times. The chain carries TRBV2 and TRBJ2-1, with 10 bases identical to TRBD2. Trimming cost V 7 bases and J 5 bases; bases outside gene matches: 5. This CDR3 spans 14 amino acids. Germline V gene lookup returns CDR1 SNHLY and CDR2 FYNNEI. The CDR3 coding sequence is TGTGCCAGCACAGCGGGGGGGATTAACAATGAGCAGTTCTTC. As protein: CASTAGGINNEQFF.